These T cell receptor beta chains were read from a single sample in a study of Ad26.COV2.S vaccination and SARS-CoV-2 variants. Data came from immunoSEQ multiplex PCR; TCRdb stores just in-frame clones and leaves some out. The sample lists over 100,000 clones, over 70% occurring once. The sequences come from peripheral blood, collected after recovery from COVID-19. The receptor source for this set is a human donor who had recovered from COVID-19. Each CDR3 is given with its conserved first and last residue. The order of the fields is D gene, V gene, J gene, clone size, CDR3 DNA, CDR3 protein. D genes are given only for firm matches. Size tells how often a clone was seen (once, few, many) or the class of an expanded clone, and some rows leave it out.

.,TRBV7-6,TRBJ2-3,.,TGTGCCAGCAGCCAGGGATCAGATACGCAGTATTTT,CASSQGSDTQYF
.,TRBV29-1,TRBJ2-1,.,TGCAGCGTCTGGGGGTTGGACTACAATGAGCAGTTCTTC,CSVWGLDYNEQFF
TRBD1,TRBV27,TRBJ2-1,.,TGTGCCAGCAGTTTCGGGGACAGGGCCCTTGATGAGCAGTTCTTC,CASSFGDRALDEQFF
.,TRBV5-4,TRBJ2-4,once,TGTGCCAGCAGCTTGGCCGGGGGCAGTGGCATTCAGTACTTC,CASSLAGGSGIQYF
TRBD1,TRBV28,TRBJ2-3,.,TGTGCCAGCAGTGACAGGGGGCCTGATACGCAGTATTTT,CASSDRGPDTQYF
.,TRBV7-9,TRBJ2-3,.,TGTGCCAGCAGCCCAACGACGGATACGCAGTATTTT,CASSPTTDTQYF
.,TRBV3-1/TRBV3-2,TRBJ2-1,.,TGTGCCAGCAGCCAAGAACAGCGCCAGCAGTTCTTC,CASSQEQRQQFF
.,TRBV4-2,TRBJ2-1,.,TGTGCCAGCAGCCAAGATCATGGTGCTGCCTACAATGAGCAGTTCTTC,CASSQDHGAAYNEQFF
TRBD1,TRBV7-3,TRBJ2-7,.,TGTGCCAGCAGCTTCTTTGGGACAGGGGACTCCTACGAGCAGTACTTC,CASSFFGTGDSYEQYF
.,TRBV7-9,TRBJ1-1,many,TGTGCCAGCACCATGACAGCTCCAGATGCTGAAGCTTTCTTT,CASTMTAPDAEAFF
TRBD1,TRBV25-1,TRBJ1-6,.,TGTGCCAGCAGTGAAAGGTCCGGACAGGGCAATTCACCCCTCCACTTT,CASSERSGQGNSPLHF
.,TRBV5-1,TRBJ2-1,.,TGCGCCAGCAGAACCTTGACAGGGGAGGGCGATGAGCAGTTCTTC,CASRTLTGEGDEQFF
.,TRBV11-3,TRBJ2-2,.,TGTGCCAGCAGCTTATTAGGGGACGACACCGGGGAGCTGTTTTTT,CASSLLGDDTGELFF
.,TRBV29-1,TRBJ2-4,.,TGCAGCGCCCGGGACGGACTTAACATTCAGTACTTC,CSARDGLNIQYF
TRBD1,TRBV5-1,TRBJ1-2,.,TGCGCCAGCAGCTTGGGTAGGACAGGGGATGGCTACACCTTC,CASSLGRTGDGYTF
TRBD2,TRBV24-1,TRBJ2-3,.,TGTGCCACTAGTGATGAGAGCGGGGTCAGCACAGATACGCAGTATTTT,CATSDESGVSTDTQYF
.,TRBV5-4,TRBJ2-1,.,TGTGCCAGCAGCTTGGGCGGATACAATGAGCAGTTCTTC,CASSLGGYNEQFF
.,TRBV20-1,TRBJ1-2,.,TGCAGTGCTAGGGGTGTGTTAGGCTACACCTTC,CSARGVLGYTF
.,TRBV6-5,TRBJ1-5,.,TGTGCCAGCAGGAGGGACTGGGATCAGCCCCAGCATTTT,CASRRDWDQPQHF
.,TRBV7-9,TRBJ1-1,.,TGTGCCAGCAGCTTAAGGACCTCGCTCGCTGAAGCTTTCTTT,CASSLRTSLAEAFF
.,TRBV12-5,TRBJ1-2,.,TGTGCTAGTGGTTTGGGGGGGAACGGCTACACCTTC,CASGLGGNGYTF
.,TRBV28,TRBJ2-2,.,TGTGCCAGCAGCCCCAACACCGGGGAGCTGTTTTTT,CASSPNTGELFF
TRBD1,TRBV11-3,TRBJ2-7,.,TGTGCCAGCAGCTTAGGTCCATCGGGACAGGGAATGTACGAGCAGTACTTC,CASSLGPSGQGMYEQYF
.,TRBV9,TRBJ2-1,.,TGTGCCAGCAGCGGCCCCCCCCCGCGGCGGAGTTACAATGAGCAGTTCTTC,CASSGPPPRRSYNEQFF
.,TRBV10-3,TRBJ2-7,many,TGTGCCGTAGGCCCGGCAGGGCTTTTGGCAAAGACCTACGAGCAGTACTTC,CAVGPAGLLAKTYEQYF
TRBD2,TRBV2,TRBJ2-1,once,TGTGCCAGCAGCCCGGGACTAGCTGGTTACAATGAGCAGTTCTTC,CASSPGLAGYNEQFF
TRBD2,TRBV6-1,TRBJ2-7,.,TGTGCCAGCAGTGAACAGGCGGGGGGGCTCCGAACCGAGCAGTACTTC,CASSEQAGGLRTEQYF
TRBD1,TRBV28,TRBJ1-2,.,TGTGCCAGCAGGCGACAGGGGGCTAACTATGGCTACACCTTC,CASRRQGANYGYTF
TRBD1,TRBV19,TRBJ2-7,once,TGTGCCAGTAGCCCGACAGGGGCGTTAGGCGAGCAGTACTTC,CASSPTGALGEQYF
.,TRBV20-1,TRBJ1-2,once,TGCAGTGCTAGTTGGGCACAGTATGGCTACACCTTC,CSASWAQYGYTF
.,TRBV7-9,TRBJ2-3,.,TGTGCCAGCAGCCCAAGGGGCCCAGATACGCAGTATTTT,CASSPRGPDTQYF
TRBD1,TRBV11-2,TRBJ2-2,.,TGTGCCAGCAGCAACCGGGACAGCCTCACCGGGGAGCTGTTTTTT,CASSNRDSLTGELFF
.,TRBV10-3,TRBJ1-3,.,TGTGCCATCAGTGACGGGGGGGCTGGAAACACCATATATTTT,CAISDGGAGNTIYF
.,TRBV6-2/TRBV6-3,TRBJ2-3,.,TGTGCCAGCAGTTACCTCGGGACATCGGAATATGCGCAGTATTTT,CASSYLGTSEYAQYF
TRBD1,TRBV28,TRBJ2-3,.,TGTGCCAGCAGTTTAGACAGGGAGACAGATACGCAGTATTTT,CASSLDRETDTQYF
TRBD1,TRBV20-1,TRBJ2-1,.,TGCAGTGCCCACAGGGGGAATGAGCAGTTCTTC,CSAHRGNEQFF
.,TRBV7-9,TRBJ2-1,few,TGTGCCAGCAGCTGGAAAGTCTCCTACAATGAGCAGTTCTTC,CASSWKVSYNEQFF
.,TRBV20-1,TRBJ1-2,.,TGCAGTGCCAGTCGGGGGAACTATGGCTACACCTTC,CSASRGNYGYTF
.,TRBV25-1,TRBJ1-1,many,TGTGCCAGCAGTGAACGGGATAGTGGTGAAGCTTTCTTT,CASSERDSGEAFF
.,TRBV6-5,TRBJ1-2,.,TGTGCCAGCAGCCTAGACAGTAACTATGGCTACACCTTC,CASSLDSNYGYTF
.,TRBV19,TRBJ2-5,few,TGTGCCAGCCGCCAGGCGGGGCGAGAGACCCAGTACTTC,CASRQAGRETQYF
.,TRBV28,TRBJ2-7,.,TGTGCCAGCAGTCATCAAGAGGACGTCGAGCAGTACTTC,CASSHQEDVEQYF
TRBD1,TRBV28,TRBJ1-2,.,TGTGCCAGCAGTACGACAGGGGGGGGTCTATTGGATGGCTACACCTTC,CASSTTGGGLLDGYTF
TRBD1,TRBV3-1/TRBV3-2,TRBJ2-1,once,TGTGCCAGCAGAAATTTCCGGACAGGGGACGGGAATGAGCAGTTCTTC,CASRNFRTGDGNEQFF
.,TRBV5-1,TRBJ1-1,.,TGCGCCAGCGGGTCAGAGCTGAACACTGAAGCTTTCTTT,CASGSELNTEAFF
.,TRBV5-6,TRBJ1-1,.,TGTGCCAGCAGCCCTACCTCCCGGGGCATCGTCACTGAAGCTTTCTTT,CASSPTSRGIVTEAFF
.,TRBV14,TRBJ1-1,.,TGTGCCAGCAGCCAAATACCGGGATCGAAGGCTTTCTTT,CASSQIPGSKAFF
TRBD1,TRBV27,TRBJ2-3,.,TGTGCCAGCAGTCAGGACAGGGGTGGCACAGATACGCAGTATTTT,CASSQDRGGTDTQYF
.,TRBV2,TRBJ1-6,.,TGTGCCAGCAGGGGATACATGGGGAGCTCCTATAATTCACCCCTCCACTTT,CASRGYMGSSYNSPLHF
.,TRBV3-1/TRBV3-2,TRBJ1-1,few,TGTGCCAGCAGCCCGGGGGAACAGGGAGGCACTGAAGCTTTCTTT,CASSPGEQGGTEAFF